This T cell receptor beta chain was captured in a study of regulatory T cells in long-lasting Graves disease. Relying on iRepertoire HTBI primers and Arm-PCR of CDR3 regions, the team built TCR beta libraries. Using its own MiXCR run on the multiplex PCR reads, TCRdb lists one record per CDR3 protein. The top ten hold 20% to 25% of the sample, which has more than 300,000 distinct CDR3 sequences, around 15% seen once. J gave up 4 bases and V 1 base, and 13 bases lay outside the gene matches. The CDR3 consists of 17 residues. Per germline, CDR1 SQVTM and CDR2 ANQGSEA. Findings of the study overall: Newly diagnosed patients shared 950 to 1,000 public clonotypes; persistent patients shared a few thousand.

Time point reported: newly diagnosed GD, antithyroid drugs for less than 3 months. PBMCs provided the RNA from which the TCR library was made. Remarks on this clonotype: Its antigen is not known.

Separately, the same data were catalogued under a study of T cells in Graves' hyperthyroidism and ophthalmopathy.

The TCR originated in a woman aged 18-29 years with Graves disease. The specimen comprised peripheral blood mononuclear cells (PBMCs), sampled at new diagnosis, from a patient treated with antithyroid drugs. The rearrangement uses TRBV29-1 and TRBJ1-1; TRBD1 matches 9 bases. The CDR3 nucleotides read TGCAGCGTTGAAGGTGACCGGGACAGGGTCTTCTCCACTGAAGCTTTCTTT. Translation: CSVEGDRDRVFSTEAFF. Variable domain in full (rest from reference TRBV29-1 and TRBJ1-1): SAVISQKPSRDICQRGTSLTIQCQVDSQVTMMFWYRQQPGQSLTLIATANQGSEATYESGFVIDKFPISRPNLTFSTLTVSNMSPEDSSIYLCSVEGDRDRVFSTEAFFGQGTRLTVV.